Listed below are T cell receptor beta chains from one sample, sequenced in a study of PD-1 blockade in classical Hodgkin lymphoma. Sequencing used immunoSEQ multiplex PCR; TCRdb keeps in-frame clones, though not all of them. The table lists about 13,000 clones, around 85% of them singletons. The material was CD8+ T cells from blood, obtained at baseline. Receptors were obtained from a human donor with classical Hodgkin lymphoma. The CDR3 runs from the conserved cysteine through the conserved F or W. Each record gives: clone size, J gene, V gene, D gene, CDR3 DNA, CDR3 protein. A D gene is named only where the DNA matches it firmly. Clone size is not always given. Where it is, it says once, few, many or a class for expanded clones.

. TRBJ2-5 TRBV7-8 . TGTGCCAGCAGCTTAGGGTTCGGGGACGGCAGGGAGACCCAGTACTTC CASSLGFGDGRETQYF
. TRBJ2-7 TRBV5-6 TRBD1 TGTGCCAGCAGCTTTACCGGGACAGGGGCCTCCTACGAGCAGTACTTC CASSFTGTGASYEQYF
. TRBJ2-5 TRBV6-1 TRBD2 TGTGCCAGCGGACTAGCGGGGACTCAAGAGACCCAGTACTTC CASGLAGTQETQYF
. TRBJ2-7 TRBV6-6 . TGTGCCAGCAATCGGGGCTTGATCAGCGACTACGAGCAGTACTTC CASNRGLISDYEQYF
once TRBJ2-3 TRBV9 . TGTGCCAGCAGCGTAGATGGGAGGGGGCAAGATACGCAGTATTTT CASSVDGRGQDTQYF
few TRBJ1-1 TRBV10-2 . TGCGCCAGCGCCCTCAGCACGGCGAACACTGAAGCTTTCTTT CASALSTANTEAFF
. TRBJ1-1 TRBV7-9 . TGTGCCAGCAGCTTAAGAAGCCCCGTGGTGACGCGGTTGAACACTGAAGCTTTCTTT CASSLRSPVVTRLNTEAFF
once TRBJ2-3 TRBV7-6 . TGTGCCAGCAGCTTGAGGGGCGATCGAGTTAGCACAGATACGCAGTATTTT CASSLRGDRVSTDTQYF
. TRBJ1-2 TRBV27 TRBD1 TGTGCCAGCAGTTTATACTCGGGACAGTACTATGGCTACACCTTC CASSLYSGQYYGYTF
. TRBJ2-1 TRBV19 . TGTGCCAGTAGTCCGTGGGGGGAGACCTACAATGAGCAGTTCTTC CASSPWGETYNEQFF
. TRBJ2-7 TRBV11-2 . TGTGCCAGCAGCTTAGAAGGGCCCGGGGGGCAGTACTTC CASSLEGPGGQYF
once TRBJ2-1 TRBV7-8 TRBD1 TGTGCCAGCAGCACCCCGGGACAGGGGAATTTTGGGGAGCAGTTCTTC CASSTPGQGNFGEQFF
. TRBJ1-2 TRBV6-5 . TGTGCCAGCACCACCCCCGGGACACAGTATGGCTACACCTTC CASTTPGTQYGYTF
. TRBJ1-1 TRBV5-5 . TGTGCCAGCAGGTCCAGGGGTGAGGGCACTGAAGCTTTCTTT CASRSRGEGTEAFF
once TRBJ2-7 TRBV27 . TGTGCCAGCAGCCCTACGCTCCCAGGGCTCTACGAGCAGTACTTC CASSPTLPGLYEQYF
. TRBJ2-7 TRBV19 TRBD2 TGTGCCAGTAGTACATTACTAGCGGACGAGCAGTACTTC CASSTLLADEQYF
few TRBJ1-1 TRBV19 TRBD1 TGTGCCAGTAGTGCCACAGGGGTAGGTGAAGCTTTCTTT CASSATGVGEAFF
. TRBJ2-7 TRBV6-5 . TGTGCCAGCAGTCCCCGGGCCGCCTTCCTTGAGCAGTACTTC CASSPRAAFLEQYF
. TRBJ2-2 TRBV2 . TGTGCCAGCAGTGCAGAACGGGAGCTGTTTTTT CASSAERELFF
. TRBJ2-1 TRBV6-5 TRBD2 TGTGCCAGCACCCCAGGGACTAGTGCCTACAATGAGCAGTTCTTC CASTPGTSAYNEQFF
. TRBJ1-2 TRBV7-6 TRBD1 TGTGCCAGCAGCTTCGGGACAGGGTTTGGCTACACCTTC CASSFGTGFGYTF
. TRBJ2-3 TRBV5-1 . TGCGCCAGCAGACAAGCGGGTCCAACCACAGATACGCAGTATTTT CASRQAGPTTDTQYF